A single sample gave rise to the 3 T cell receptor beta chains below, sequenced in a study of early stage breast cancer tumors. Sequencing was performed with immunoSEQ multiplex PCR; in TCRdb, only in-frame clones are kept and a portion is missing. The sample contains roughly 60,000 clones, approximately 80% of which appear only once. Material for sequencing was blood. These receptors were obtained from a person aged 30-39 years with breast cancer.

The chain employs TRBV19 and TRBJ1-2, with 8 positions matching TRBD1. This CDR3 is built from 16 residues. The germline V gene encodes CDR1 LNHDA and CDR2 SQIVND (reference sequence). The V gene end was trimmed by 6 bases and the J gene end by 1 base; junction bases not matched to a gene: 10. CDR3 sequence: CASRRGQGGNNYGYTF. Here the CDR3 DNA reads TGTGCCAGTAGACGAGGACAGGGAGGAAATAACTATGGCTACACCTTC.

This chain's CDR3 is CASSQDLGQGANEQFF. The DNA of the CDR3 is TGTGCCAGCAGCCAAGATTTAGGACAGGGGGCAAATGAGCAGTTCTTC. This chain connects TRBV14 to TRBJ2-1; the match to TRBD1 covers 11 bases. This CDR3 is built from 16 residues. Germline trimming cut 0 bases from V and 7 bases from J; bases unmatched to any gene: 5. Germline CDR1 reads SGHDN; CDR2 reads FVKESK. Together with reference TRBV14 and TRBJ2-1, the CDR3 gives the full variable domain: EAGVTQFPSHSVIEKGQTVTLRCDPISGHDNLYWYRRVMGKEIKFLLHFVKESKQDESGMPNNRFLAERTGGTYSTLKVQPAELEDSGVYFCASSQDLGQGANEQFFGPGTRLTVL.

The J gene is TRBJ2-1, the V gene TRBV14; no clear D. V dropped 0 bases and J dropped 8 bases, with 14 bases sitting between them. The CDR3 runs 15 residues. CDR1 SGHDN and CDR2 FVKESK come from the germline V gene. Written as DNA, the CDR3 is TGTGCCAGCAGCCAAGAAAGTTTAGTACTCGATGAGCAGTTCTTC. Translating it yields CASSQESLVLDEQFF.